This T cell receptor (beta chain) was documented in a study of regulatory T cells in long-lasting Graves disease. As for time point: newly diagnosed GD, antithyroid drugs for less than 3 months. RNA isolated from PBMCs was used to make the TCR library. The CDR3 length is 13 residues. Germline CDR1 is DFQATT and CDR2 is SNEGSKA (reference sequence). For TCR beta, libraries came from iRepertoire HTBI primers and Arm-PCR of CDR3 regions. TCRdb fed the multiplex PCR reads into MiXCR, producing one record per CDR3 protein. Altogether roughly 500,000 distinct CDR3 sequences are present, 14% being singletons, with the ten largest covering roughly 15%. A remark on this clonotype: A junction end diverges from the germline sequence, so it may reflect a read error.

These data also featured in a second study, about T cells in Graves' hyperthyroidism and ophthalmopathy. That source notes: Lactation, pregnancy, other autoimmune disease or uncontrolled infection excluded patients. Based on clinical symptoms, serum thyroxine and TRAb, thyroid ultrasound and orbital computed tomography, diagnoses were reached. The HTBI primer set served for first-round RT-PCR of the TCR CDR3.

The specimen comprised peripheral blood mononuclear cells (PBMCs), sampled at new diagnosis, from a patient treated with antithyroid drugs. The genes are TRBV20-1 and TRBJ2-1; weak D call: TRBD1 (5 bases). This TCR was recovered from a woman in her fifties or sixties with Graves disease. The CDR3 DNA reads TGCAGTGCACCCATTTGGGGCCGCAATGATCAGTTCTTC. It codes for CSAPIWGRNDQFF.